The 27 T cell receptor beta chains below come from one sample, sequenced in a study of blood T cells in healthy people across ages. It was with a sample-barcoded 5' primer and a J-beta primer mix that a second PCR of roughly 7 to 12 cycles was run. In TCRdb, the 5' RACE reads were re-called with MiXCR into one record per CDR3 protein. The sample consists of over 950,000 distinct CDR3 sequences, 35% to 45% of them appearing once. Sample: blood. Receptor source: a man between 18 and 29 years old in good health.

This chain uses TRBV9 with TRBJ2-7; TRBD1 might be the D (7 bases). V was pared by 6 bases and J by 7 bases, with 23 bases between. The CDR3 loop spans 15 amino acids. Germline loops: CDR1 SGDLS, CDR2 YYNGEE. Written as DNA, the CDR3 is TGTGCCAGCACCCTTGCAGGGGGGCCCTACAATGAGCAGTACTTC. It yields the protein CASTLAGGPYNEQYF. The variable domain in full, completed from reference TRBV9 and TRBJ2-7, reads DSGVTQTPKHLITATGQRVTLRCSPRSGDLSVYWYQQSLDQGLQFLIQYYNGEERAKGNILERFSAQQFPDLHSELNLSSLELGDSALYFCASTLAGGPYNEQYFGPGTRLTVT.

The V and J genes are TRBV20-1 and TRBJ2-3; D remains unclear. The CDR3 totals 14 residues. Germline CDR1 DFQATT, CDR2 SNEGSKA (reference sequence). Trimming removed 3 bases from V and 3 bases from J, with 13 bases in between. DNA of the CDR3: TGCAGTGCTAGTCCCATCCTAGAAACAGATACGCAGTATTTT. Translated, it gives CSASPILETDTQYF.

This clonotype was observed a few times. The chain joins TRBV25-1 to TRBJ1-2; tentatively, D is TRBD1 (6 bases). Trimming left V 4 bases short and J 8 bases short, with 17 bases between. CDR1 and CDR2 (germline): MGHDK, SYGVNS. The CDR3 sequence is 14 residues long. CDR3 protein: CASSVAGVEGGYTF. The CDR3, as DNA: TGTGCCAGCAGTGTAGCAGGGGTCGAAGGAGGCTACACCTTC.

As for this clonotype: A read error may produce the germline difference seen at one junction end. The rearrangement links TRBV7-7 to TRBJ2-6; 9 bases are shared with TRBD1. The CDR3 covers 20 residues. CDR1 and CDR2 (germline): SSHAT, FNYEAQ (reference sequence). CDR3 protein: CASSPIWGDREFSGANVLTF. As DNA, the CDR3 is TGTGCTAGCAGCCCTATATGGGGGGACAGGGAGTTTTCTGGGGCCAACGTCCTGACTTTC.

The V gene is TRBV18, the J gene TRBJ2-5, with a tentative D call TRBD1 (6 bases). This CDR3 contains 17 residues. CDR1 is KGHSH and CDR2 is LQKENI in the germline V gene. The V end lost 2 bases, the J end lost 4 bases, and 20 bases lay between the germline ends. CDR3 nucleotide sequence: TGTGCCAGCTCACCAGAACAGGGATGGGCCAAAGGAGAGACCCAGTACTTC. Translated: CASSPEQGWAKGETQYF.

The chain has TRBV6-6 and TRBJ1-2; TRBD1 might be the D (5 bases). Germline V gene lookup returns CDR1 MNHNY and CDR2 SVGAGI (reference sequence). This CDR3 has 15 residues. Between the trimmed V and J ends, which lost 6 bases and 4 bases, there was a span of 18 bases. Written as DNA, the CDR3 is TGTGCCAGCAGGGTTGGGGACGACCTTTCCTATGGCTACACCTTC. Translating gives CASRVGDDLSYGYTF.

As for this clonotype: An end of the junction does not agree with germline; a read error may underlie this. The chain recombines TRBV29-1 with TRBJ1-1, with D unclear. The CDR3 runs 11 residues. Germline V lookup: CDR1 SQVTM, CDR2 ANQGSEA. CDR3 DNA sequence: TGCAGCGTTGACATGAACACTGAAACTTTCTTT. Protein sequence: CSVDMNTETFF. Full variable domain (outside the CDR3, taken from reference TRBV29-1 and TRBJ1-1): SAVISQKPSRDICQRGTSLTIQCQVDSQVTMMFWYRQQPGQSLTLIATANQGSEATYESGFVIDKFPISRPNLTFSTLTVSNMSPEDSSIYLCSVDMNTETFFGQGTRLTVV.

CDR3 nucleotide sequence: TGTGCCAGCAGTTTAGAACCGCTGAACTATGGCTACACCTTC. Translated, it gives CASSLEPLNYGYTF. J is TRBJ1-2 and V is TRBV12-3 or TRBV12-4; D unresolved. The CDR3 sequence is 14 residues long. Trimming stripped 1 base from V and 2 bases from J, with 8 bases between.

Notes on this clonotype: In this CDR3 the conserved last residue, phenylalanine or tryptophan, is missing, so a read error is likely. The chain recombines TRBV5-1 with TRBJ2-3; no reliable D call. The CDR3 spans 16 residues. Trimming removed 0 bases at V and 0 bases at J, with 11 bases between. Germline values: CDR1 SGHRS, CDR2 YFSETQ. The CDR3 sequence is CASSLDGLSSTDTQYL. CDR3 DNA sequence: TGCGCCAGCAGCTTGGATGGGTTGTCTAGCACAGATACGCAGTATTTG.

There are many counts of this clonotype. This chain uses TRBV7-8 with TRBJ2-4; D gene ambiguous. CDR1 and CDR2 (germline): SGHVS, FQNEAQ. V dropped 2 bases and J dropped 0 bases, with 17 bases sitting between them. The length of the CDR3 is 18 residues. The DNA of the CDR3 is TGTGCCAGCAGCTTAAGTTCCGGACGGATTCTAGCCAAAAACATTCAGTACTTC. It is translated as CASSLSSGRILAKNIQYF. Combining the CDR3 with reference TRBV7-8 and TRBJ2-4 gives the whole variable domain GAGVSQSPRYKVAKRGQDVALRCDPISGHVSLFWYQQALGQGPEFLTYFQNEAQLDKSGLPSDRFFAERPEGSVSTLKIQRTQQEDSAVYLCASSLSSGRILAKNIQYFGAGTRLSVL.

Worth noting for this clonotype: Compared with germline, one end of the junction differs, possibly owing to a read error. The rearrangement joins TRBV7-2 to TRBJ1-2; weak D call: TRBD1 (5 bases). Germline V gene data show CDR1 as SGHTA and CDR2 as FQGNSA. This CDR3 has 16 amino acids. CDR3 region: CASSSSPVRAGYGYTF. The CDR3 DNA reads TGTGCCAGCAGCTCTAGCCCCGTCAGGGCGGGCTATGGCTACACTTTC.

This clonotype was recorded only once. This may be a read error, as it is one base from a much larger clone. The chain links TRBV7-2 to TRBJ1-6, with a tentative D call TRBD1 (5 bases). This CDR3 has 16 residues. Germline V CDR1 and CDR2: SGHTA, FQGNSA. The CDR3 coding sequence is TGTGCCTGCAGCTTAGGGGCACAAGTTAATAATTCACCCCTCCACTTT. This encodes CACSLGAQVNNSPLHF.

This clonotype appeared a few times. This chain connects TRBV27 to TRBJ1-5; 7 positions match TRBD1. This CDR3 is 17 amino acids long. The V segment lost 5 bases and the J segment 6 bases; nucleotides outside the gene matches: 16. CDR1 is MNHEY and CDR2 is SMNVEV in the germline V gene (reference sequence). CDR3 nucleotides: TGTGCCAGCAGTCCACGGGACAGTGGGGAAGTCAGTCAGCCCCAGCATTTT. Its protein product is CASSPRDSGEVSQPQHF.

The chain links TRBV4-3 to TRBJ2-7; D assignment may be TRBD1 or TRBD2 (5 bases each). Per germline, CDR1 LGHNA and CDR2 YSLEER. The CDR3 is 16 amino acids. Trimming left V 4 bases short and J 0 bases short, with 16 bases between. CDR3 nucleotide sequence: TGCGCCAGCAGCCTCAAGGGACCTCCAAGCTCCTACGAGCAGTACTTC. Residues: CASSLKGPPSSYEQYF.

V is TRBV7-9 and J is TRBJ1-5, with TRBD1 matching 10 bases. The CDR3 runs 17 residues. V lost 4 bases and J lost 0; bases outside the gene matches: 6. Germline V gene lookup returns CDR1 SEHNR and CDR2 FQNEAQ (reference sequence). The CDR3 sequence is CASSSGTGDYSNQPQHF. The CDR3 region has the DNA TGTGCCAGCAGCTCCGGGACAGGGGATTATAGCAATCAGCCCCAGCATTTT.

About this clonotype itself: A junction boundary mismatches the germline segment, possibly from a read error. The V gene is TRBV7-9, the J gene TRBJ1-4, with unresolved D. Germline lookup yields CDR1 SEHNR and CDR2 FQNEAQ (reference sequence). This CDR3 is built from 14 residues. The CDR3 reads CASSRDATNERLFF. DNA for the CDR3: TGTGCCAGCAGCCGGGATGCAACTAATGAAAGACTGTTTTTT.

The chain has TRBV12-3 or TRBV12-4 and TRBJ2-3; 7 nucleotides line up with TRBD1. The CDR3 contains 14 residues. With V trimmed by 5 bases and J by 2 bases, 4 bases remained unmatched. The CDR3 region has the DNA TGTGCCAGCAGTCCGACAGGGCCCACAGATACGCAGTATTTT. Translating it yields CASSPTGPTDTQYF.

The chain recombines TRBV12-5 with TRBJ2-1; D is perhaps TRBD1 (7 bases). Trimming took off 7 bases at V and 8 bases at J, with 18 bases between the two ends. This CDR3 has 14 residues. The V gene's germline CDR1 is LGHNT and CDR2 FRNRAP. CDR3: CASAPAGGLDEQFF. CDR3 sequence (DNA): TGTGCTAGTGCCCCAGCAGGGGGGTTGGATGAGCAGTTCTTC.

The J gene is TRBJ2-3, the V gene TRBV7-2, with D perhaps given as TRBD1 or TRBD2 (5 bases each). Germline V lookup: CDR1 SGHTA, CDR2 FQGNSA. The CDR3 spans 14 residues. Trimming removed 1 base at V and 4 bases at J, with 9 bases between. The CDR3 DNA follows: TGTGCCAGCAGCTTAGTCGTGGGGGCAGATACGCAGTATTTT. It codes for CASSLVVGADTQYF.

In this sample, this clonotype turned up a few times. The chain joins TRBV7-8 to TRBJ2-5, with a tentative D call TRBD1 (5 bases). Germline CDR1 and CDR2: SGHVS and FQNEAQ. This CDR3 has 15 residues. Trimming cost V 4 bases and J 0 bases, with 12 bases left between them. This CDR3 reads CASSSSEDNQETQYF. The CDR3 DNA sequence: TGTGCCAGCAGCTCCTCCGAGGACAACCAAGAGACCCAGTACTTC.

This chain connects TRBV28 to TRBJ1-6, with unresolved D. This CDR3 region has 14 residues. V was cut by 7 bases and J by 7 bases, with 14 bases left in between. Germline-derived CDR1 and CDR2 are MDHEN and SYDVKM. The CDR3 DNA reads TGTGCCAGCATCCGTTCGGAAAGAAATTCACCCCTCCACTTT. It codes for CASIRSERNSPLHF.

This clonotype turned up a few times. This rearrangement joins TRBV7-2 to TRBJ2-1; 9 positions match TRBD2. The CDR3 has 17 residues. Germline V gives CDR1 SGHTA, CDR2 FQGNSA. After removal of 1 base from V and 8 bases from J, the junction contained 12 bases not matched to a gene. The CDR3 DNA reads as TGTGCCAGCAGCTTAGTAGCGGGGGCCTCGGTGGGCTATGAGCAGTTCTTC. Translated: CASSLVAGASVGYEQFF.

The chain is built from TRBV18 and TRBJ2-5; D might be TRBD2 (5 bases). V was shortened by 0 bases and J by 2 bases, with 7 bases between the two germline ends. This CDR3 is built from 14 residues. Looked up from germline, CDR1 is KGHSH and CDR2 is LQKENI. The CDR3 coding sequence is TGTGCCAGCTCACCACCGGAGGTTCAAGAGACCCAGTACTTC. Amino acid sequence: CASSPPEVQETQYF.

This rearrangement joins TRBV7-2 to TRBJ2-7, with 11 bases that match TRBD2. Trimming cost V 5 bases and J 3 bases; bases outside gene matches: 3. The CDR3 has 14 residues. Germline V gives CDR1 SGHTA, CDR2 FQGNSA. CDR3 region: CASSAGTSGYEQYF. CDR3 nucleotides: TGTGCCAGCAGCGCCGGGACTAGCGGCTACGAGCAGTACTTC.

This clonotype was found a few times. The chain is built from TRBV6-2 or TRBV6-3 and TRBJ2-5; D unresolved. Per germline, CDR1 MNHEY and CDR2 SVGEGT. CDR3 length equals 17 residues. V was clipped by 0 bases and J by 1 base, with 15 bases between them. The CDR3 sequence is CASSYSIISSSQETQYF. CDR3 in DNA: TGTGCCAGCAGTTACTCGATTATTAGTAGCTCCCAAGAGACCCAGTACTTC.

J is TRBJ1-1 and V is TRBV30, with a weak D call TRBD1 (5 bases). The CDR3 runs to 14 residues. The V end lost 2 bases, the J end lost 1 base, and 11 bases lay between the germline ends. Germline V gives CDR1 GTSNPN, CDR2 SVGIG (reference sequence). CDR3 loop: CAWSRRQTNTEAFF. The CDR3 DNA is TGTGCCTGGAGTCGGAGACAGACGAACACTGAAGCTTTCTTT.

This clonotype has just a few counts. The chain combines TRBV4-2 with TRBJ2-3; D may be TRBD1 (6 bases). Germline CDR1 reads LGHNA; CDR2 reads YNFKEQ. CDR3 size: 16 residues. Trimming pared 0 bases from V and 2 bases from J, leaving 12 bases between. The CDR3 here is CASSQDQGQTTDTQYF. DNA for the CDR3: TGTGCCAGCAGCCAAGATCAGGGGCAGACCACAGATACGCAGTATTTT.